Many counts were recorded for the clone carrying this T cell receptor beta chain. The germline V and J ends were trimmed by 4 bases and 4 bases, with 10 bases remaining between them. This CDR3 is 13 amino acids long. Per the germline V gene, CDR1 is SQVTM and CDR2 is ANQGSEA. This entry belongs to a study of T cells in Graves' hyperthyroidism and ophthalmopathy. RNA transcripts gave rise to amplified TCR beta CDR3 regions. The HTBI set primed first-round TCR CDR3 RT-PCR. TCRdb analysed the multiplex PCR reads with MiXCR anew, one entry per CDR3 protein. The repertoire holds roughly 290,000 distinct CDR3 sequences, with 15% to 20% as singletons. Exclusion criteria comprised uncontrolled infection, other autoimmune disease, pregnancy or lactation.

Material: blood. V usage is TRBV29-1 and J usage is TRBJ2-2; D is possibly TRBD2 (5 bases). This sequence originates from a woman in her sixties with Graves' ophthalmopathy. CDR3 loop: CSVAPSSTGELFF. The CDR3 region has the DNA TGCAGCGTTGCCCCTAGCAGCACCGGGGAGCTGTTTTTT.